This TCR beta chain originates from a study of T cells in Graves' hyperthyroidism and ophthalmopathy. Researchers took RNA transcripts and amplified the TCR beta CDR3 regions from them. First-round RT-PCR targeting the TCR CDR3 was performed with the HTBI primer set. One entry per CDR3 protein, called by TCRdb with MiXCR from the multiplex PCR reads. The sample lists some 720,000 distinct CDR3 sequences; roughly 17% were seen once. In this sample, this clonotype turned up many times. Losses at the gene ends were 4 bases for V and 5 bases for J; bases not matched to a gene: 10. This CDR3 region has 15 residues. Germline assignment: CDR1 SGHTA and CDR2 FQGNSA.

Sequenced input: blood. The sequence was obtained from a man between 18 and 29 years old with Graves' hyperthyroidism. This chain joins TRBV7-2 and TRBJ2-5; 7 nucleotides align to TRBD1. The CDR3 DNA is TGTGCCAGCAGCTCCTCCGACAGGGTCGGGGAGACCCAGTACTTC. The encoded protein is CASSSSDRVGETQYF.